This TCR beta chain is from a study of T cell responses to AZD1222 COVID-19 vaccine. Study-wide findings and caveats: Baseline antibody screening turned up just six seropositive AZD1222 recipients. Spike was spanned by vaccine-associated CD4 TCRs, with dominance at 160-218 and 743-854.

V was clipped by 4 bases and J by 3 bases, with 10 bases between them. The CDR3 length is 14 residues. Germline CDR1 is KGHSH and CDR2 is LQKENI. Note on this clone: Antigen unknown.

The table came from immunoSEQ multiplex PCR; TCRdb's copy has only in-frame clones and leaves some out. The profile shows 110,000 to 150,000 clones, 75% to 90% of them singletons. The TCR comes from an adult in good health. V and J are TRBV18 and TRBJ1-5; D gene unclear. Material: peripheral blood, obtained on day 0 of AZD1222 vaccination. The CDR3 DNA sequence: TGTGCCAGCTCACTTGGACTGGACAATCAGCCCCAGCATTTT. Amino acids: CASSLGLDNQPQHF.